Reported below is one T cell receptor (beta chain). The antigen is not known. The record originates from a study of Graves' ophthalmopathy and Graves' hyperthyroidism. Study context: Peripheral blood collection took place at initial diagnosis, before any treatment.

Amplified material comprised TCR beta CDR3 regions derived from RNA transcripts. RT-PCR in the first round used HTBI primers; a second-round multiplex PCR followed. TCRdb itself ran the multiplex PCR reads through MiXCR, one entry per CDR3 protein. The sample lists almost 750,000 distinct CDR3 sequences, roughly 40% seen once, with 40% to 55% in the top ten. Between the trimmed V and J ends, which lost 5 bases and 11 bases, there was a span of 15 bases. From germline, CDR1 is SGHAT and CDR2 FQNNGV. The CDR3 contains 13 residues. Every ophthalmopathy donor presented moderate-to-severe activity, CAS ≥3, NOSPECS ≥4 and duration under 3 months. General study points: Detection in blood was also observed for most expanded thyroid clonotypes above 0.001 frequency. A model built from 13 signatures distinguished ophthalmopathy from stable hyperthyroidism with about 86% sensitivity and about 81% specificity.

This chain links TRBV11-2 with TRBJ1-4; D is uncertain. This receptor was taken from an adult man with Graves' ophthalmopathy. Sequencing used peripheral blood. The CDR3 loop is CASSTPAVEKLFF. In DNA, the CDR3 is TGTGCCAGCAGCACTCCTGCGGTAGAGAAACTGTTTTTT.